This T cell receptor (beta chain) was sequenced during a study of blood T cells in healthy people across ages. Findings and caveats of the study: The study could not conclusively compare naive and antigen-experienced cells, given its unsorted PBMCs. Diversity of TCR beta correlated strongly with naive T cell percentage. Age advanced and TCR beta diversity per million T cells fell, roughly linearly.

A second PCR of roughly 6 to 12 cycles used a sample-barcoded 5' primer and a J-beta primer mix. Each CDR3 protein is one row after TCRdb ran MiXCR on the 5' RACE reads. The sample lists hundreds of thousands of distinct CDR3 sequences; around 42% were seen once. This CDR3 has 18 residues. V was clipped by 4 bases and J by 4 bases, with 20 bases between them. The V gene's germline CDR1 is MNHEY and CDR2 SVGAGI. Comment on this clonotype: Its specificity is not known.

The chain employs TRBV6-5 and TRBJ2-6; D is perhaps TRBD2 (5 bases). The TCR originated in a man aged 55-75 years in good health. Sequences were obtained from blood. CDR3 nucleotides: TGTGCCAGCAGTTTCCAGAGGGCGGCGTTTACCGGGGCCAACGTCCTGACTTTC. Translation gives CASSFQRAAFTGANVLTF.